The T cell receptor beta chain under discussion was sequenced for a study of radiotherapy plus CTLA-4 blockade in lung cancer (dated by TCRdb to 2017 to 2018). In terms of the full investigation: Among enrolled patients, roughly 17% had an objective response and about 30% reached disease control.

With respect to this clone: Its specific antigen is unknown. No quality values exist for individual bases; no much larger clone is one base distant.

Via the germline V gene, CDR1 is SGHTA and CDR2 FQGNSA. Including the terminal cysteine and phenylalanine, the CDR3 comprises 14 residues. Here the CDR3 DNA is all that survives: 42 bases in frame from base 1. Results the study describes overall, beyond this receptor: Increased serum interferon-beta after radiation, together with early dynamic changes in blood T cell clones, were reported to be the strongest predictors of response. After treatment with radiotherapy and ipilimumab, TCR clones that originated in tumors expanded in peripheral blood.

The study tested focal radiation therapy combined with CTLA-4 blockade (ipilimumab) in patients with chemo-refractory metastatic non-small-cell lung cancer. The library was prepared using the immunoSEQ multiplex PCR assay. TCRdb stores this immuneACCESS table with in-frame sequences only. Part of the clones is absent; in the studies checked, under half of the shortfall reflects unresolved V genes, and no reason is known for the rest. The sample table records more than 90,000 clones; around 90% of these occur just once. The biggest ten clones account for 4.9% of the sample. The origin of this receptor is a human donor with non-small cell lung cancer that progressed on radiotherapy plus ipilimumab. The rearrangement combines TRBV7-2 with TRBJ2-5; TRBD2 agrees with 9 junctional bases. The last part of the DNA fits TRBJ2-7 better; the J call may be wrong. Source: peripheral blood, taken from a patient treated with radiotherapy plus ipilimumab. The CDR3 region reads CASSSWTSAYEQYF. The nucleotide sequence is TGTGCCAGCAGCTCCTGGACTAGCGCCTACGAGCAGTACTTC.